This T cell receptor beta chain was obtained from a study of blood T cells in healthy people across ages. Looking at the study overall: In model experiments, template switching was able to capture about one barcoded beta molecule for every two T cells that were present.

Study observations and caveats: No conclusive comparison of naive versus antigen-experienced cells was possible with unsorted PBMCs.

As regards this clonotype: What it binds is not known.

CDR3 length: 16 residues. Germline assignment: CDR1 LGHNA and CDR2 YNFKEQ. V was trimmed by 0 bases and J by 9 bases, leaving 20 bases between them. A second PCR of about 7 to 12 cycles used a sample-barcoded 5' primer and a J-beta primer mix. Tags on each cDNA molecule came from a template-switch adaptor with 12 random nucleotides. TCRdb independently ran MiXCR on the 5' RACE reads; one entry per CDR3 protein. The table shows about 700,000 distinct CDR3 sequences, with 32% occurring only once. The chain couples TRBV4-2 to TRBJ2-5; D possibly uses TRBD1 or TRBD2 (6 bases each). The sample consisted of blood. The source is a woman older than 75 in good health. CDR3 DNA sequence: TGTGCCAGCAGCCAAGAAGAACCTCCCGAGGGGGAGGCCCAGTACTTC. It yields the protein CASSQEEPPEGEAQYF.